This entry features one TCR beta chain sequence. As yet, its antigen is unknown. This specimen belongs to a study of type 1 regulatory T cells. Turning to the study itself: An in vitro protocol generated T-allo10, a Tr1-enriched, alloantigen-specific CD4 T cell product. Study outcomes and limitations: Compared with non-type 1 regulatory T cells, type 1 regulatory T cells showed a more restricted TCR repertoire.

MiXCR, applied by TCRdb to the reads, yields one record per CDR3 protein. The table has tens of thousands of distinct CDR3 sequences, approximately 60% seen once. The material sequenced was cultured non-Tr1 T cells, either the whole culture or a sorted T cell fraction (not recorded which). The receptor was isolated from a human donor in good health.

The CDR3 DNA is TGTGCCACCAGCAGACTCGACAGGGACACAGATACGCAGTATTTT. Protein: CATSRLDRDTDTQYF. V is TRBV15 and J is TRBJ2-3, with 7 positions matching TRBD1. V was clipped by 2 bases and J by 2 bases; unmatched bases: 4. The CDR3 extends over 15 amino acids. Germline V CDR1 and CDR2: LNHNV, YYDKDF (reference sequence). The full variable domain, in which reference TRBV15 and TRBJ2-3 provide the parts outside the CDR3, is DAMVIQNPRYQVTQFGKPVTLSCSQTLNHNVMYWYQQKSSQAPKLLFHYYDKDFNNEADTPDNFQSRRPNTSFCFLDIRSPGLGDTAMYLCATSRLDRDTDTQYFGPGTRLTVL.